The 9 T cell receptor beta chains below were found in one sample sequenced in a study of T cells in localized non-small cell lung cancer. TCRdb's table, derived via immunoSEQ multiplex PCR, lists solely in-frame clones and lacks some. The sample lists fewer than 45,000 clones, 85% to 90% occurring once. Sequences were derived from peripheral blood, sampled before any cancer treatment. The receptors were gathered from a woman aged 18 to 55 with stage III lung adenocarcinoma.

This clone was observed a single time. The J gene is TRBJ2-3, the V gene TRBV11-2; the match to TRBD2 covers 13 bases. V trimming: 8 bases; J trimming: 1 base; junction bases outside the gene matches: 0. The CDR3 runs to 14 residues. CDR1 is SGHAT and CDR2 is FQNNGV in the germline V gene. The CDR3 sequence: CASGLAGGTDTQYF. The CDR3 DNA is TGTGCCAGCGGACTAGCGGGGGGCACAGATACGCAGTATTTT.

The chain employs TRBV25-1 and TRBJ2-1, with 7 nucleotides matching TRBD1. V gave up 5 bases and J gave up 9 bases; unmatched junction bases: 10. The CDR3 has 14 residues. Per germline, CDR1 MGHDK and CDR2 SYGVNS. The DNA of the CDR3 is TGTGCCAGCAGTCCCCGACAGGGAATCACTGAGCAGTTCTTC. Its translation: CASSPRQGITEQFF.

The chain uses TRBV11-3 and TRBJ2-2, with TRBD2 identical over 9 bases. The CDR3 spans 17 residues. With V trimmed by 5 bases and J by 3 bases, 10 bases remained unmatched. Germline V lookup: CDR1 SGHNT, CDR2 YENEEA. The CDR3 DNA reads TGTGCCAGCAGCCTTACGAACCTAGCGGGGTACACCGGGGAGCTGTTTTTT. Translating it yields CASSLTNLAGYTGELFF.

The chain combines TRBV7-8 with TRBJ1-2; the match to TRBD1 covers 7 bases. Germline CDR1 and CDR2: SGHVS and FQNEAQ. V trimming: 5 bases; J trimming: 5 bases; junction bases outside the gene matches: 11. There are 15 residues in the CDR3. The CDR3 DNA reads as TGTGCCAGCAGCCTTCGACAGGGTGCGGGGTATGGCTACACCTTC. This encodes CASSLRQGAGYGYTF.

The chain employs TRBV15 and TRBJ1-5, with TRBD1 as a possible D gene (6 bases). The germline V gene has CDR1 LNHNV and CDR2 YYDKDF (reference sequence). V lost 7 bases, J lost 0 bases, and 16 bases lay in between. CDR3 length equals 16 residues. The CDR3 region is CATKKGEVSSNQPQHF. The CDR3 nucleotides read TGTGCCACCAAAAAGGGGGAAGTTAGTAGCAATCAGCCCCAGCATTTT.

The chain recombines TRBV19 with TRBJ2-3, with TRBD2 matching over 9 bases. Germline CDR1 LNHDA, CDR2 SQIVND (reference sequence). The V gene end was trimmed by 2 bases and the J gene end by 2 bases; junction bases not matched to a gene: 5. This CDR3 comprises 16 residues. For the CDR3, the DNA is TGTGCCAGTAGTATAACGAGCGGGGGGACCACAGATACGCAGTATTTT. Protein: CASSITSGGTTDTQYF. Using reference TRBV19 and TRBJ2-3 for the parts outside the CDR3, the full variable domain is DGGITQSPKYLFRKEGQNVTLSCEQNLNHDAMYWYRQDPGQGLRLIYYSQIVNDFQKGDIAEGYSVSREKKESFPLTVTSAQKNPTAFYLCASSITSGGTTDTQYFGPGTRLTVL.

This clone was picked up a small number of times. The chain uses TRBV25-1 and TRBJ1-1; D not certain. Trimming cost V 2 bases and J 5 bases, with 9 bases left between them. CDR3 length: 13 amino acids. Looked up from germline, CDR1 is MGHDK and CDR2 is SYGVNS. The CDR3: CASSEGWGTEAFF. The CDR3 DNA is TGTGCCAGCAGTGAAGGATGGGGAACTGAAGCTTTCTTT.

The CDR3 sequence: CASSPPVRETQYF. CDR3 nucleotides: TGTGCCAGCTCACCACCGGTCCGAGAGACCCAGTACTTC. This chain joins TRBV18 and TRBJ2-5; D is undetermined. This CDR3 has 13 amino acids. V was trimmed by 0 bases and J by 4 bases, leaving 6 bases between them. Germline loops: CDR1 KGHSH, CDR2 LQKENI.

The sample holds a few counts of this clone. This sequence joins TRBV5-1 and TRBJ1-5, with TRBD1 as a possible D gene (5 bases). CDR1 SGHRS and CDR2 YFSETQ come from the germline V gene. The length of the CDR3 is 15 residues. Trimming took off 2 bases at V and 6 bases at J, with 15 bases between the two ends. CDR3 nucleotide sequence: TGCGCCAGCAGCTTAGATGGGCAGGGTCTTCAGCCCCAGCATTTT. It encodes CASSLDGQGLQPQHF. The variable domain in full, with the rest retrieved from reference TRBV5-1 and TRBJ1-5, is KAGVTQTPRYLIKTRGQQVTLSCSPISGHRSVSWYQQTPGQGLQFLFEYFSETQRNKGNFPGRFSGRQFSNSRSEMNVSTLELGDSALYLCASSLDGQGLQPQHFGDGTRLSIL.